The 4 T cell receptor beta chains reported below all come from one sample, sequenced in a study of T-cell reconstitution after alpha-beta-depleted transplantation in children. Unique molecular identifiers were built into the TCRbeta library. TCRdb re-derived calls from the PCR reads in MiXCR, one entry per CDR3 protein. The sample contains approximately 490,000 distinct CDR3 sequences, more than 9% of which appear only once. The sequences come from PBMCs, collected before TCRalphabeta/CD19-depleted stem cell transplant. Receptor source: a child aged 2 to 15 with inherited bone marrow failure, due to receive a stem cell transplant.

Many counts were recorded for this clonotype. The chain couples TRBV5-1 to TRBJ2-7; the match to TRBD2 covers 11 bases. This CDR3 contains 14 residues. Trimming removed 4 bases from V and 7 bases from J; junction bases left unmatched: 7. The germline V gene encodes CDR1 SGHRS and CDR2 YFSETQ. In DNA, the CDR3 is TGCGCCAGCAGCCCCACTAGCGGGAGTCGGGAGCAGTACTTC. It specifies CASSPTSGSREQYF.

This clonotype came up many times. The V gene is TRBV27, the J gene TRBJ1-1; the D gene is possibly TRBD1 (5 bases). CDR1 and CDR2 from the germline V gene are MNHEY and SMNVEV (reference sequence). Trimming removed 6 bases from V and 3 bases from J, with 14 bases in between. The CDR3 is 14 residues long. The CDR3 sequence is CASSPTDSHTEAFF. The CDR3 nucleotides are TGTGCCAGCAGCCCTACCGACAGCCACACTGAAGCTTTCTTT.

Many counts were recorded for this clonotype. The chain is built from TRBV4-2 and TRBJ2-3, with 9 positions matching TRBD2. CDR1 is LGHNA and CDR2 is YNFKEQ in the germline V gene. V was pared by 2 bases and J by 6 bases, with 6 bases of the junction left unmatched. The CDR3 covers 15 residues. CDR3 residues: CASSQHAAGGDTQYF. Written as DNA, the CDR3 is TGTGCCAGCAGCCAACATGCCGCGGGGGGGGATACGCAGTATTTT.

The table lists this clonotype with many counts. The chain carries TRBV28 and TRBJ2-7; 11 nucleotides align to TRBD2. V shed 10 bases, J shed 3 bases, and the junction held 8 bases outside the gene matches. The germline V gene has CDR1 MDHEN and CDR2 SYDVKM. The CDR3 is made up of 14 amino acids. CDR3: CAIRPGTSGYEQYF. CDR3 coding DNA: TGTGCCATACGACCCGGGACTAGCGGCTACGAGCAGTACTTC.